The text below deals with one T cell receptor (beta chain). Antigen specificity is unknown. The method was immunoSEQ multiplex PCR; TCRdb's version includes in-frame clones alone and lacks a portion of them. The sample records roughly 96,000 clones, around 89% being singletons. This CDR3 spans 13 amino acids. V was clipped by 9 bases and J by 6 bases, with 12 bases between them. Germline CDR1 reads LNHDA; CDR2 reads SQIVND (reference sequence). The data stem from a study of T cell responses to AZD1222 COVID-19 vaccine. Overall study results and limits: Vaccine-associated CD4 TCRs ranged over spike, dominating at 160-218 and 743-854. Donors were largely white British and mainly female; clonal diversity was possibly underestimated.

The receptor's source is an adult in good health. The J gene is TRBJ1-6, the V gene TRBV19; possible D gene TRBD1, 5 bases. The sequencing here drew on peripheral blood, taken on day 0 of AZD1222 vaccination. The CDR3: CASSWGSNSPLHF. As DNA, the CDR3 is TGTGCCAGCAGTTGGGGGTCTAATTCACCCCTCCACTTT.